Shown below are 17 T cell receptor beta chains from a single sample sequenced in a study of T cell responses to AZD1222 COVID-19 vaccine. Sequencing used immunoSEQ multiplex PCR; TCRdb keeps in-frame clones, though not all of them. The table lists about 140,000 clones, more than 85% of them singletons, with more than 0.8% in the top ten. Sequenced material: peripheral blood, taken on day 0 of MenACWY control vaccination. These receptor sequences come from an adult in good health.

The CDR3 DNA sequence: TGCAGCGTTGTTGAGGGTAGAACCGGGGAGCTGTTTTTT. This translates into CSVVEGRTGELFF. The chain is built from TRBV29-1 and TRBJ2-2, with D maybe TRBD2 (5 bases). CDR3 length equals 13 residues. CDR1 and CDR2 from the germline V gene are SQVTM and ANQGSEA. V gave up 4 bases and J gave up 5 bases, with 11 bases separating them.

This rearrangement joins TRBV4-1 to TRBJ2-3, with 9 positions matching TRBD1. V was clipped by 6 bases and J by 4 bases; unmatched bases: 5. Germline V CDR1 and CDR2: MGHRA, YSYEKL. This CDR3 has 14 residues. Here the CDR3 reads CASSRTGDADTQYF. The DNA of the CDR3 is TGCGCCAGCAGTCGGACAGGGGATGCAGATACGCAGTATTTT.

The chain uses TRBV6-1 and TRBJ1-5; D is possibly TRBD1 (5 bases). V was clipped by 2 bases and J by 2 bases, with 13 bases between them. Looked up from germline, CDR1 is MNHNS and CDR2 is SASEGT. This CDR3 spans 16 amino acids. In DNA, the CDR3 is TGTGCCAGCAGTGAACGTCCAGGGATGGGCAATCAGCCCCAGCATTTT. As protein: CASSERPGMGNQPQHF.

The chain employs TRBV27 and TRBJ2-1; D may be TRBD1 or TRBD2 (5 bases each). In germline, CDR1 is MNHEY, CDR2 SMNVEV (reference sequence). CDR3 size: 14 residues. Trimming removed 3 bases at V and 4 bases at J, with 10 bases between. For the CDR3, the DNA is TGTGCCAGCAGTTTCCAGGGAGTATACAATGAGCAGTTCTTC. Protein product: CASSFQGVYNEQFF.

CDR3 nucleotide sequence: TGTGCCAGCTCACCTGGGGGGCCTAGCAATCAGCCCCAGCATTTT. Translation: CASSPGGPSNQPQHF. The gene calls are TRBV18 and TRBJ1-5; D may be TRBD1 (6 bases). The CDR3 has 15 amino acids. V gave up 3 bases and J gave up 0 bases, with 9 bases separating them. Per the germline V gene, CDR1 is KGHSH and CDR2 is LQKENI. Together with reference TRBV18 and TRBJ1-5, the CDR3 gives the full variable domain: NAGVMQNPRHLVRRRGQEARLRCSPMKGHSHVYWYRQLPEEGLKFMVYLQKENIIDESGMPKERFSAEFPKEGPSILRIQQVVRGDSAAYFCASSPGGPSNQPQHFGDGTRLSIL.

The rearrangement uses TRBV7-2 and TRBJ1-2; D is uncertain. The CDR3 totals 15 residues. The V gene's germline CDR1 is SGHTA and CDR2 FQGNSA. The V end lost 2 bases, the J end lost 4 bases, and 14 bases lay between the germline ends. The CDR3 DNA is TGTGCCAGCAGCTTACGGCAGGTTTCTTCCTATGGCTACACCTTC. Its translation: CASSLRQVSSYGYTF.

The chain recombines TRBV9 with TRBJ1-1; 9 bases map to TRBD1. Germline CDR1 and CDR2: SGDLS and YYNGEE. The ends lost 0 bases at V and 1 base at J; junction bases unmatched: 4. The CDR3 is 16 amino acids. The DNA of the CDR3 is TGTGCCAGCAGCGTAGTACCGGACAGGGGGAACACTGAAGCTTTCTTT. Translating it yields CASSVVPDRGNTEAFF.

The CDR3 spells CASSQGQGASNQLFTF. In DNA, the CDR3 is TGCGCCAGCAGCCAAGGACAGGGGGCTTCGAACCAACTTTTCACCTTC. This chain connects TRBV4-1 to TRBJ1-2; 10 bases fit TRBD1. The germline V gene encodes CDR1 MGHRA and CDR2 YSYEKL. V shed 1 base and J 13 bases; nucleotides not matched to a gene: 15. The CDR3 is made up of 16 amino acids.

The J gene is TRBJ2-7, the V gene TRBV29-1; D might be TRBD1 (5 bases). CDR3 length equals 12 residues. Trimming removed 7 bases from V and 3 bases from J, with 13 bases in between. CDR1 is SQVTM, CDR2 ANQGSEA, per germline. The CDR3 loop is CSASDRNYEQYF. CDR3 coding DNA: TGCAGCGCCAGTGACAGAAACTACGAGCAGTACTTC.

J is TRBJ2-2 and V is TRBV19, with D uncertain. This CDR3 spans 13 amino acids. Trimming took off 7 bases at V and 3 bases at J, with 9 bases between the two ends. The germline gives CDR1 LNHDA, CDR2 SQIVND (reference sequence). Here the CDR3 reads CASKRSHTGELFF. The DNA for the CDR3 is TGTGCCAGTAAGAGGAGCCACACCGGGGAGCTGTTTTTT.

This chain links TRBV11-3 with TRBJ2-1; TRBD1 is a possible D gene (6 bases). The CDR3 consists of 13 residues. Trimming took off 2 bases at V and 9 bases at J, with 11 bases between the two ends. Germline CDR1 SGHNT, CDR2 YENEEA. CDR3 residues: CASSLTTRGEQFF. As DNA, the CDR3 is TGTGCCAGCAGCTTAACCACCAGGGGTGAGCAGTTCTTC.

V gene TRBV7-9 combines with J gene TRBJ2-7; D possibly matches TRBD1 or TRBD2 (5 bases each). Germline V gives CDR1 SEHNR, CDR2 FQNEAQ (reference sequence). This CDR3 is 13 amino acids long. The V end was cut by 2 bases, the J end by 6 bases, with 11 bases between. CDR3 DNA sequence: TGTGCCAGCAGCTTAAATCCGGGGCGCGAGCAGTACTTC. Its protein is CASSLNPGREQYF.

This clone appeared a single time. This chain uses TRBV29-1 with TRBJ2-6; 7 bases line up with TRBD1. The CDR3 spans 18 residues. Germline V gives CDR1 SQVTM, CDR2 ANQGSEA. Unmatched junction bases numbered 14, after V lost 4 bases and J lost 2 bases. Here the CDR3 reads CSVVLQSSRGPGANVLTF. The CDR3 nucleotides are TGCAGCGTTGTGTTACAGAGCAGTAGGGGGCCTGGGGCCAACGTCCTGACTTTC.

The gene calls are TRBV4-1 and TRBJ2-5; 9 positions match TRBD1. CDR3 size: 17 residues. V lost 4 bases and J lost 5; bases outside the gene matches: 14. Germline V CDR1 and CDR2: MGHRA, YSYEKL. The CDR3 here is CASSPKPGQGSFETQYF. The CDR3 nucleotides read TGCGCCAGCAGCCCAAAACCGGGACAGGGTTCGTTCGAGACCCAGTACTTC.

The chain recombines TRBV27 with TRBJ2-1; TRBD2 matches at 9 bases. This CDR3 has 14 residues. CDR1 is MNHEY, CDR2 SMNVEV, per germline (reference sequence). J lost 6 bases, V lost 8 bases, and 8 bases had no gene match. The CDR3 coding sequence is TGTGCCAGCCGGGGTAGCGGGAGTACCAATGAGCAGTTCTTC. Amino acid sequence: CASRGSGSTNEQFF.

The V and J genes are TRBV6-5 and TRBJ1-1, with D uncertain. In germline, CDR1 is MNHEY, CDR2 SVGAGI. The CDR3 extends over 11 amino acids. Trimming cost V 5 bases and J 5 bases, with 6 bases left between them. CDR3 in amino acids: CASSRETEAFF. CDR3 coding DNA: TGTGCCAGCAGTCGAGAGACTGAAGCTTTCTTT.

The genes are TRBV18 and TRBJ1-3; 9 bases are a match to TRBD1. The CDR3 length is 15 residues. V lost 6 bases and J lost 7; bases outside the gene matches: 10. Germline-derived CDR1 and CDR2 are KGHSH and LQKENI. The CDR3 region has the DNA TGTGCCAGCTCTGCCGGGACAGGGTTATCCAACACCATATATTTT. Translated, it gives CASSAGTGLSNTIYF. The variable domain in full, completed from reference TRBV18 and TRBJ1-3, reads NAGVMQNPRHLVRRRGQEARLRCSPMKGHSHVYWYRQLPEEGLKFMVYLQKENIIDESGMPKERFSAEFPKEGPSILRIQQVVRGDSAAYFCASSAGTGLSNTIYFGEGSWLTVV.